The next 23 T cell receptor beta chains were all read from a single sample in a study of T cells after yellow fever vaccination. One entry per CDR3 protein, called by TCRdb with MiXCR from the 5' RACE reads. Counted here are more than 200,000 distinct CDR3 sequences, more than 3.5% occurring once; the ten biggest clones make up about 20%. Material: PBMCs, obtained 15 days after the yellow fever booster vaccination. The source of these receptors is a man younger than 35 who received the YFV17D yellow fever vaccine.

The genes are TRBV20-1 and TRBJ1-6; D is undetermined. CDR1 DFQATT and CDR2 SNEGSKA come from the germline V gene (reference sequence). The V and J ends lost 1 base and 0 bases respectively, with 10 bases between them. This CDR3 has 16 amino acids. CDR3 DNA sequence: TGCAGTGCTAGAGTGACCGGGAGCTCCTATAATTCACCCCTCCACTTT. Its translation: CSARVTGSSYNSPLHF.

In this sample, this clonotype turned up many times. This rearrangement joins TRBV7-2 to TRBJ1-6; TRBD1 matches at 9 bases. V trimming: 5 bases; J trimming: 7 bases; junction bases outside the gene matches: 6. Germline loops: CDR1 SGHTA, CDR2 FQGNSA. This CDR3 is built from 15 residues. DNA for the CDR3: TGTGCCAGCAGCATGGGACAGGGAAAAAATTCACCCCTCCACTTT. This gives the protein CASSMGQGKNSPLHF.

This clonotype was counted at least ten times. The V and J genes are TRBV6-5 and TRBJ2-3; TRBD2 might be the D (5 bases). The germline CDR1 and CDR2 sequences are MNHEY and SVGAGI. This CDR3 is 13 amino acids long. The CDR3 reads CALGRGSTDTQYF. The DNA of the CDR3 is TGTGCACTCGGCCGGGGTAGCACAGATACGCAGTATTTT.

This clonotype was recorded at least ten times. The CDR3 reads CASSFAGGEQFF. The CDR3 nucleotides read TGTGCCAGCAGCTTTGCGGGAGGCGAGCAGTTCTTC. The V and J genes are TRBV7-9 and TRBJ2-1; the match to TRBD2 covers 8 bases. The CDR3 length is 12 residues. The trim removed 3 bases at V and 10 bases at J, leaving 2 bases unmatched. Germline V CDR1 and CDR2: SEHNR, FQNEAQ (reference sequence).

This clonotype was found many times. This rearrangement joins TRBV7-6 to TRBJ2-2; unclear D gene. The CDR3 runs 16 residues. Deletions cut 1 base from V and 1 base from J, with 10 bases between. Germline CDR1 is SGHVS and CDR2 is FNYEAQ. CDR3 bases: TGTGCCAGCAGCTTAGGTAGTAGCCAGAACACCGGGGAGCTGTTTTTT. Translating gives CASSLGSSQNTGELFF.

This clonotype was seen many times. The CDR3 bases are TGTGCCAGCAGTTACTCGAGAACGGACAGCCATAGATTCTACGAGCAGTACTTC. Encoded protein: CASSYSRTDSHRFYEQYF. The rearrangement joins TRBV6-6 to TRBJ2-7, with D maybe TRBD1 (6 bases). From germline, CDR1 is MNHNY and CDR2 SVGAGI (reference sequence). The CDR3 runs 18 residues. V shed 0 bases and J shed 3 bases, with 21 bases lying between them.

Ten or more counts support this clonotype. The genes are TRBV5-1 and TRBJ2-1; 10 bases agree with TRBD2. Looked up from germline, CDR1 is SGHRS and CDR2 is YFSETQ. The CDR3 length is 17 residues. V dropped 0 bases and J dropped 4; count of bases not matched to a gene: 7. The DNA of the CDR3 is TGCGCCAGCAGCTTGGTACTAGCGGGGCTAAAGTACAATGAGCAGTTCTTC. Protein sequence: CASSLVLAGLKYNEQFF. Full variable domain (remainder filled in from reference TRBV5-1 and TRBJ2-1): KAGVTQTPRYLIKTRGQQVTLSCSPISGHRSVSWYQQTPGQGLQFLFEYFSETQRNKGNFPGRFSGRQFSNSRSEMNVSTLELGDSALYLCASSLVLAGLKYNEQFFGPGTRLTVL.

Ten or more counts support this clonotype. The genes are TRBV5-4 and TRBJ2-1, with TRBD2 matching 11 bases. This CDR3 comprises 16 residues. J was trimmed by 4 bases and V by 1 base; bases with no gene match: 4. Germline V gives CDR1 SGHNT, CDR2 YYREEE (reference sequence). DNA for the CDR3: TGTGCCAGCAGCTTGACGACTAGCGGGGAATACAATGAGCAGTTCTTC. Translating it yields CASSLTTSGEYNEQFF. The whole variable domain, filled in from reference TRBV5-4 and TRBJ2-1, reads ETGVTQSPTHLIKTRGQQVTLRCSSQSGHNTVSWYQQALGQGPQFIFQYYREEENGRGNFPPRFSGLQFPNYSSELNVNALELDDSALYLCASSLTTSGEYNEQFFGPGTRLTVL.

The rearrangement links TRBV11-2 to TRBJ2-3; D is unclear. The CDR3 spans 12 residues. Germline values: CDR1 SGHAT, CDR2 FQNNGV. Trimming cost V 7 bases and J 6 bases, with 11 bases left between them. CDR3 protein: CASTLSTDTQYF. The DNA of the CDR3 is TGTGCCAGCACCCTGTCGACGGATACGCAGTATTTT.

This clonotype appeared many times. The rearrangement uses TRBV20-1 and TRBJ2-7; D may correspond to TRBD1 or TRBD2 (5 bases each). Between the trimmed V and J ends, which lost 3 bases and 4 bases, there was a span of 10 bases. CDR3 size: 12 residues. Per the germline V gene, CDR1 is DFQATT and CDR2 is SNEGSKA (reference sequence). CDR3 DNA sequence: TGCAGTGCTAGTGTCAGGGAGTACGAGCAGTACGTC. Translated, it gives CSASVREYEQYV.

This clonotype was detected ten times or more. CDR3 residues: CASSPLSSSRDEQFF. For the CDR3, the DNA is TGTGCCAGCAGTCCATTATCTAGTAGCCGGGATGAGCAGTTCTTC. This chain joins TRBV28 and TRBJ2-1; D uncertain. V lost 5 bases, J lost 8 bases, and 19 bases lay in between. This CDR3 region has 15 residues. CDR1 MDHEN and CDR2 SYDVKM come from the germline V gene.

This clonotype was recorded at least ten times. The chain couples TRBV4-1 to TRBJ2-5, with a possible D match to TRBD1 (7 bases). The CDR3 covers 17 residues. CDR1 MGHRA and CDR2 YSYEKL come from the germline V gene. The V gene lost 0 bases and the J gene lost 1 base, with 15 bases spanning the gap. CDR3 in amino acids: CASSQEGQGGLQETQYF. CDR3 DNA sequence: TGCGCCAGCAGCCAAGAGGGCCAGGGGGGCCTCCAAGAGACCCAGTACTTC.

This chain connects TRBV28 to TRBJ1-5; no clear D gene. The V gene's germline CDR1 is MDHEN and CDR2 SYDVKM. This CDR3 comprises 15 residues. V was cut by 5 bases and J by 0 bases, with 11 bases left in between. CDR3 loop: CASSPHDGSNQPQHF. The CDR3 DNA sequence: TGTGCCAGCAGTCCACACGACGGTAGCAATCAGCCCCAGCATTTT.

This clonotype was counted ten times or more. Here the CDR3 reads CATSRDPPGTQHF. The CDR3, as DNA: TGTGCCACCAGCAGAGATCCCCCCGGGACGCAGCATTTT. The chain carries TRBV15 and TRBJ2-3, with D perhaps TRBD1 (5 bases). The J call may not be correct, given that the DNA end is closer to TRBJ1-5. The CDR3 spans 13 residues. Germline CDR1 is LNHNV and CDR2 is YYDKDF (reference sequence).

This clonotype showed up many times. V usage is TRBV7-9 and J usage is TRBJ1-2, with D hard to call. Trimming shortened V by 5 bases and J by 3 bases, and 16 bases separated the two germline ends. The CDR3 is 15 amino acids. Germline CDR1 is SEHNR and CDR2 is FQNEAQ (reference sequence). The CDR3, as DNA: TGTGCCAGCAGCCCCCTCGTGAGGCGCCACTATGGCTACACCTTC. It codes for CASSPLVRRHYGYTF.

This clonotype was observed many times. The V and J genes are TRBV20-1 and TRBJ1-5, with 7 bases that match TRBD1. Germline-derived CDR1 and CDR2 are DFQATT and SNEGSKA (reference sequence). V was clipped by 6 bases and J by 4 bases; unmatched bases: 9. The CDR3 covers 14 residues. The CDR3 bases are TGCAGTGCAGAGATGGGACAGTCAAATCAGCCCCAGCATTTT. It specifies CSAEMGQSNQPQHF.

This clonotype was seen many times. The rearrangement joins TRBV7-8 to TRBJ2-7; tentative D call: TRBD1 (5 bases). This CDR3 region has 15 residues. Germline CDR1 and CDR2: SGHVS and FQNEAQ. V was cut by 2 bases and J by 2 bases, with 13 bases left in between. The chain's CDR3 is CASSLKYGRAYEQYF. CDR3 nucleotides: TGTGCCAGCAGCTTAAAGTACGGCAGGGCCTACGAGCAGTACTTC.

This clonotype was picked up many times. The J gene is TRBJ2-5, the V gene TRBV5-5; D remains ambiguous. This CDR3 is built from 13 residues. The V gene's germline CDR1 is SGHKS and CDR2 YYEKEE (reference sequence). Trimming left V 1 base short and J 5 bases short, with 9 bases between. This CDR3 is CASSLTPGETQYF. The CDR3 coding sequence is TGTGCCAGCAGCTTGACCCCTGGGGAGACCCAGTACTTC.

This clonotype was seen at least ten times. The chain is built from TRBV29-1 and TRBJ2-3; 10 bases are shared with TRBD2. CDR1 is SQVTM, CDR2 ANQGSEA, per germline. This CDR3 has 16 residues. The V gene end was trimmed by 2 bases and the J gene end by 1 base; junction bases not matched to a gene: 6. DNA of the CDR3: TGCAGCGTTGAATGGGGAAGCGGGGGGGGCACAGATACGCAGTATTTT. Amino acids: CSVEWGSGGGTDTQYF.

With respect to this clonotype: Just one base apart from a much larger clone, this may be a read error. V gene TRBV20-1 combines with J gene TRBJ2-3; tentative D call: TRBD2 (6 bases). The CDR3 runs to 16 residues. Germline CDR1 and CDR2: DFQATT and SNEGSKA (reference sequence). With 6 bases removed from V and 3 bases from J, the gap between germline ends came to 22 bases. The CDR3 spells CSARGSSETRTDTQYF. As DNA, the CDR3 is TGCAGTGCCCGAGGGAGTAGCGAGACTAGGACAGATACGCAGTATTTT.

This clonotype appeared many times. The chain combines TRBV4-3 with TRBJ2-3; D is uncertain. Germline V gives CDR1 LGHNA, CDR2 YSLEER. V lost 3 bases and J 2 bases, leaving 15 bases between the germline ends. The CDR3 spans 16 residues. The CDR3 DNA reads as TGCGCCAGCAGCCAGGACCCTTTGGGAACCACAGATACGCAGTATTTT. Its protein is CASSQDPLGTTDTQYF.

This clonotype was observed many times. The J gene is TRBJ1-6, the V gene TRBV27; D unresolved. V shed 9 bases and J shed 4 bases, with 7 bases lying between them. This CDR3 region has 12 residues. The germline V gene encodes CDR1 MNHEY and CDR2 SMNVEV (reference sequence). Written as DNA, the CDR3 is TGTGCCAGTTCCCTTTATAATTCACCCCTCCACTTT. This encodes CASSLYNSPLHF.

This clonotype was detected ten times or more. The junction and the germline gene differ at one end; a read error may be behind it. The chain employs TRBV2 and TRBJ1-1; the D gene is possibly TRBD1 (5 bases). The germline gives CDR1 SNHLY, CDR2 FYNNEI. CDR3 length equals 13 residues. For the CDR3, the DNA is TGTGCCAGCATCGGGACTCCGAACTCTGAAGCTTTCTTT. It codes for CASIGTPNSEAFF.